One and the same sample provided the 4 T cell receptor beta chains below, sequenced in a study of cytomegalovirus exposure and HLA in healthy donors. Produced via immunoSEQ multiplex PCR; TCRdb's table is partial and in-frame only. The sample includes roughly 270,000 clones, roughly 90% of them seen just once. Sequencing was done on a sample of PBMCs. The receptors here all came from a woman younger than 35 in good health and CMV-seronegative.

The V call is TRBV10-3, the J call TRBJ2-5; tentatively, D is TRBD2 (6 bases). The germline CDR1 and CDR2 sequences are ENHRY and SYGVKD. CDR3 size: 15 residues. The V end lost 3 bases, the J end lost 3 bases, and 14 bases lay between the germline ends. CDR3 in amino acids: CAISENGTYKETQYF. In DNA form, the CDR3 reads TGTGCCATCAGTGAAAACGGGACTTATAAAGAGACCCAGTACTTC.

The chain has TRBV28 and TRBJ2-1; a possible D gene is TRBD2 (6 bases). Per germline, CDR1 MDHEN and CDR2 SYDVKM. There are 15 residues in the CDR3. Trimming took off 5 bases at V and 5 bases at J, with 16 bases between the two ends. Here the CDR3 DNA reads TGTGCCAGCAGTCCCTGGGCGGAGGGAAACAATGAGCAGTTCTTC. Protein sequence: CASSPWAEGNNEQFF.

A few counts support this clone. Different DNA sequences within this sample yield the same CDR3. The chain joins TRBV2 to TRBJ2-2; 10 nucleotides match TRBD2. CDR1 SNHLY and CDR2 FYNNEI come from the germline V gene. Trimming cost V 6 bases and J 0 bases; bases outside gene matches: 1. The CDR3 is 15 amino acids. CDR3 sequence: CASRGLAANTGELFF. The CDR3 region has the DNA TGTGCCAGCAGAGGACTAGCGGCGAACACCGGGGAGCTGTTTTTT.

The chain recombines TRBV14 with TRBJ1-6, with D tentatively TRBD1 (5 bases). From germline, CDR1 is SGHDN and CDR2 FVKESK. This CDR3 region has 16 residues. V was trimmed by 0 bases and J by 6 bases, leaving 12 bases between them. The CDR3, as DNA: TGTGCCAGCAGCCAAGATCGGGCCAGGGTTAATTCACCCCTCCACTTT. It is translated as CASSQDRARVNSPLHF.